The 19 T cell receptor beta chains listed next were all sequenced from one sample in a study of blood T cell repertoires in COVID-19 (TCRdb year 2020). Receptor libraries were prepared by the immunoSEQ multiplex PCR assay. TCRdb mirrors the immuneACCESS table, restricted to in-frame sequences. Some clones are absent from its copies; in checked studies, under half trace to an unresolved V gene, and the reason for the others is unknown. This sample lists about 270,000 clones; approximately 88% were detected once. 2% to 2.5% of the sample rests with the top ten. Sequencing was carried out using peripheral blood. These receptors all stem from a man aged 45-65 years with acute or convalescent COVID-19.

This chain links TRBV6-1 with TRBJ1-5, with a weak D call TRBD1 (5 bases). The CDR3 loop spans 13 amino acids. Trimming left V 0 bases short and J 9 bases short, with 9 bases between. The germline CDR1 and CDR2 sequences are MNHNS and SASEGT. CDR3 nucleotides: TGTGCCAGCAGTGAAGCAGGGGCCCCGCCCCAGCATTTT. Amino acid sequence: CASSEAGAPPQHF.

The J gene is TRBJ1-1, the V gene TRBV5-4; TRBD1 is a possible D gene (5 bases). The V end lost 3 bases, the J end lost 3 bases, and 21 bases lay between the germline ends. Per the germline V gene, CDR1 is SGHNT and CDR2 is YYREEE (reference sequence). This CDR3 is 17 amino acids long. The CDR3 here is CASSSPGAGGFDTEAFF. The CDR3 DNA reads as TGTGCCAGCAGCTCCCCGGGCGCCGGGGGGTTCGACACTGAAGCTTTCTTT.

This clone was recorded only once. The chain is built from TRBV6-6 and TRBJ1-2, with D maybe TRBD1 (5 bases). The germline V and J ends were trimmed by 5 bases and 5 bases, with 15 bases remaining between them. The CDR3 is made up of 14 amino acids. Germline CDR1 reads MNHNY; CDR2 reads SVGAGI (reference sequence). This CDR3 reads CASSGRQIVYGYTF. In DNA, the CDR3 is TGTGCCAGCAGTGGGCGACAGATAGTGTATGGCTACACCTTC.

The chain is built from TRBV6-1 and TRBJ2-2, with D perhaps TRBD1 (6 bases). V lost 4 bases to trimming and J lost 7 bases, with 22 bases between them. CDR3 length: 17 residues. Germline values: CDR1 MNHNS, CDR2 SASEGT. The CDR3 nucleotides are TGTGCCAGCAGTGTTCCCCCAGGGACACACTATGGCGGGGAGCTGTTTTTT. It yields the protein CASSVPPGTHYGGELFF.

The chain uses TRBV5-6 and TRBJ2-7, with 8 bases aligning to TRBD1. Germline lookup yields CDR1 SGHDT and CDR2 YYEEEE. The CDR3 totals 13 residues. The J segment lost 6 bases and the V segment lost 0 bases, leaving 2 bases of the junction unmatched. The DNA for the CDR3 is TGTGCCAGCAGCTTGGGACAGGGGTTCGAGCAGTACTTC. It yields the protein CASSLGQGFEQYF.

Ten or more counts support this clone. The chain links TRBV5-8 to TRBJ2-2; 10 nucleotides agree with TRBD2. Per the germline V gene, CDR1 is SGHTS and CDR2 is YDEGEE. With V trimmed by 6 bases and J by 5 bases, 7 bases remained unmatched. The CDR3 sequence is 15 residues long. This CDR3 is CASTLAGALTGELFF. In DNA form, the CDR3 reads TGTGCCAGCACCCTAGCGGGGGCCTTAACCGGGGAGCTGTTTTTT. Supplemented by reference TRBV5-8 and TRBJ2-2, the full variable domain reads EAGVTQSPTHLIKTRGQQATLRCSPISGHTSVYWYQQALGLGLQFLLWYDEGEERNRGNFPPRFSGRQFPNYSSELNVNALELEDSALYLCASTLAGALTGELFFGEGSRLTVL.

The CDR3 is CASSIKTGTNSPLHF. The CDR3 DNA reads TGTGCCAGCAGTATAAAGACAGGAACTAATTCACCCCTCCACTTT. This rearrangement joins TRBV27 to TRBJ1-6; tentatively, D is TRBD1 (6 bases). The length of the CDR3 is 15 residues. Germline-derived CDR1 and CDR2 are MNHEY and SMNVEV (reference sequence). V lost 5 bases and J 6 bases, leaving 14 bases between the germline ends.

This clone showed up just a few times. This chain connects TRBV4-1 to TRBJ2-7; TRBD2 matches 9 bases. The CDR3 is 16 residues long. Losses at the gene ends were 0 bases for V and 9 bases for J; bases not matched to a gene: 12. Germline V gives CDR1 MGHRA, CDR2 YSYEKL. CDR3 region: CASSQDIAGALQGQYF. CDR3 nucleotide sequence: TGCGCCAGCAGCCAAGATATAGCGGGGGCTCTACAGGGGCAGTACTTC.

The CDR3 sequence: CASSPVSSYEQYF. The CDR3 coding sequence is TGTGCCAGCAGTCCGGTCTCCTCCTACGAGCAGTACTTC. V is TRBV12-3 or TRBV12-4 and J is TRBJ2-7; D not certain. This CDR3 comprises 13 residues. Trimming took off 5 bases at V and 0 bases at J, with 8 bases between the two ends.

This rearrangement joins TRBV4-2 to TRBJ1-4; D is perhaps TRBD1 (5 bases). Germline assignment: CDR1 LGHNA and CDR2 YNFKEQ. The CDR3 totals 16 residues. V was trimmed by 0 bases and J by 8 bases, leaving 16 bases between them. CDR3 loop: CASSQDGGSRGEKLFF. CDR3 coding DNA: TGTGCCAGCAGCCAAGATGGGGGGAGCAGAGGAGAAAAACTGTTTTTT.

The J gene is TRBJ2-5, the V gene TRBV9, with 8 bases lining up with TRBD1. The junction had 5 bases not matched to a gene; V was cut back by 0 bases and J by 4 bases. Germline CDR1 SGDLS, CDR2 YYNGEE. The CDR3 sequence is 15 residues long. In DNA form, the CDR3 reads TGTGCCAGCAGCGTAGGTCAGGGGGCATCAGAGACCCAGTACTTC. It specifies CASSVGQGASETQYF.

The chain uses TRBV5-4 and TRBJ2-2, with 15 positions matching TRBD2. The CDR3 loop spans 16 amino acids. The junction had 1 base not matched to a gene; V was cut back by 0 bases and J by 7 bases. The germline V gene encodes CDR1 SGHNT and CDR2 YYREEE (reference sequence). The CDR3 loop is CASSLGGLAGGGELFF. The CDR3 nucleotides read TGTGCCAGCAGCTTGGGGGGACTAGCGGGAGGCGGGGAGCTGTTTTTT.

The chain employs TRBV25-1 and TRBJ1-5; 7 bases are a match to TRBD1. This CDR3 has 16 residues. The trim removed 4 bases at V and 2 bases at J, leaving 8 bases unmatched. The germline V gene has CDR1 MGHDK and CDR2 SYGVNS. CDR3: CASSVHGQAGNQPQHF. The CDR3 nucleotides read TGTGCCAGCAGTGTACACGGACAGGCAGGCAATCAGCCCCAGCATTTT.

The rearrangement uses TRBV12-3 or TRBV12-4 and TRBJ1-2; D not resolved. V gave up 6 bases and J gave up 10 bases, with 18 bases separating them. This CDR3 spans 13 amino acids. This CDR3 reads CASRTSPRLDYTF. The CDR3 DNA follows: TGTGCCAGCAGAACTTCTCCCAGGTTGGACTACACCTTC.

The chain couples TRBV7-2 to TRBJ1-4; perhaps TRBD1 as D (5 bases). The germline CDR1 and CDR2 sequences are SGHTA and FQGNSA. The CDR3 totals 15 residues. Trimming stripped 2 bases from V and 4 bases from J, with 11 bases between. As DNA, the CDR3 is TGTGCCAGCAGCTTACGTGCGGGACTTAATGAAAAACTGTTTTTT. This codes for CASSLRAGLNEKLFF.

The chain is built from TRBV12-3 or TRBV12-4 and TRBJ1-1; no clear D. The germline V and J ends were trimmed by 5 bases and 4 bases, with 11 bases remaining between them. This CDR3 has 13 amino acids. CDR3 DNA: TGTGCCAGCAGTCTCCTGGGAGGCACTGAAGCTTTCTTT. Protein product: CASSLLGGTEAFF.

This chain joins TRBV4-1 and TRBJ2-7; D perhaps matches TRBD2 (5 bases). Germline CDR1 MGHRA, CDR2 YSYEKL. CDR3 size: 15 residues. V gave up 2 bases and J gave up 1 base, with 12 bases separating them. In DNA form, the CDR3 reads TGCGCCAGCAGCCAACCGACGAGGGCTTCCTACGAGCAGTACTTC. Its translation is CASSQPTRASYEQYF.

The J gene is TRBJ1-2, the V gene TRBV19; possibly TRBD1 for D (6 bases). This CDR3 is built from 15 residues. Germline CDR1 LNHDA, CDR2 SQIVND (reference sequence). With 2 bases removed from V and 5 bases from J, the gap between germline ends came to 15 bases. The CDR3 sequence: CASSITRTGLYGYTF. For the CDR3, the DNA is TGTGCCAGTAGTATAACCCGAACAGGGTTGTATGGCTACACCTTC.

The chain couples TRBV18 to TRBJ2-7, with D perhaps TRBD1 (5 bases). CDR1 and CDR2 from the germline V gene are KGHSH and LQKENI. The CDR3 runs to 14 residues. V shed 3 bases and J shed 1 base, with 10 bases lying between them. In DNA form, the CDR3 reads TGTGCCAGCTCACCGAACCAGGGATCCTACGAGCAGTACTTC. Amino acids: CASSPNQGSYEQYF.